This note documents a single T cell receptor beta chain sequence. Its antigen is currently unknown. Synthesis of TCR cDNA relied on 5'RACE template switching, which attached a universal primer site and UMIs. TCRdb reanalysed the 5' RACE reads using MiXCR and keeps one entry per CDR3 protein. The data hold about 630,000 distinct CDR3 sequences, with roughly an eighth observed a single time. Germline V lookup: CDR1 SGHRS, CDR2 YFSETQ. This CDR3 is built from 18 residues. The ends lost 3 bases at V and 3 bases at J; junction bases unmatched: 12. This entry is derived from a study of T cells after yellow fever vaccination. The study's findings and limits: Contaminants from the bulk population, in the form of abundant clonotypes, could be found in FACS-sorted repertoires. Most clones from primary vaccination resurfaced after the booster (about 96% CD4, around 90% CD8).

This receptor was identified in a man aged 25 to 40 who received the YFV17D yellow fever vaccine. The specimen comprised PBMCs, sampled on the day of the yellow fever booster vaccination. The chain carries TRBV5-1 and TRBJ2-3, with TRBD2 matching over 11 bases. The CDR3 loop is CASSWKGLAEGRTDTQYF. Written as DNA, the CDR3 is TGCGCCAGCAGCTGGAAGGGACTAGCGGAGGGTCGGACAGATACGCAGTATTTT.